Shown below are 7 T cell receptor beta chains from a single sample sequenced in a study of cytomegalovirus exposure and HLA in healthy donors (dated by TCRdb to the late 2010s). Library creation used the immunoSEQ multiplex PCR assay. For the multiplex PCR, a mixture combining 60 forward primers for TCR Vbeta segments and 13 reverse primers for TCR Jbeta segments was used. The table was pulled from immuneACCESS by TCRdb, which kept in-frame rearrangements only. Such tables lose some clones; where checked, under half of the loss comes from unresolved V genes, and the rest has no known cause. This sample lists roughly 150,000 clones; nearly 70% were detected once. The ten top clones hold roughly 10% of the sample. The sequenced sample consisted of PBMCs. The receptor source for this set is a man younger than 45 in good health and CMV-seropositive.

The J gene is TRBJ2-2, the V gene TRBV27; tentatively, D is TRBD1 (5 bases). The CDR3 contains 15 residues. V was clipped by 7 bases and J by 2 bases, with 14 bases between them. Germline V CDR1 and CDR2: MNHEY, SMNVEV (reference sequence). The CDR3 region is CASTLLRGNTGELFF. Written as DNA, the CDR3 is TGTGCCAGCACCCTTTTAAGGGGAAACACCGGGGAGCTGTTTTTT.

The genes are TRBV16 and TRBJ2-1; TRBD1 matches 7 bases. The CDR3 length is 13 residues. Germline trimming cut 2 bases from V and 8 bases from J; bases unmatched to any gene: 3. CDR1 is KGHSY and CDR2 is FQNENV in the germline V gene. This CDR3 is CASSQRQGDEQFF. As DNA, the CDR3 is TGTGCCAGCAGCCAACGCCAGGGGGATGAGCAGTTCTTC.

CDR3 amino acids: CASSSIAGVADEQYF. The DNA of the CDR3 is TGTGCCAGCAGCAGCATAGCGGGAGTCGCCGACGAGCAGTACTTC. The gene calls are TRBV7-9 and TRBJ2-7, with 9 bases that match TRBD2. CDR3 length: 15 amino acids. V shed 5 bases and J 5 bases; nucleotides not matched to a gene: 10. Germline CDR1 SEHNR, CDR2 FQNEAQ (reference sequence). Combining the CDR3 with reference TRBV7-9 and TRBJ2-7 gives the whole variable domain DTGVSQNPRHKITKRGQNVTFRCDPISEHNRLYWYRQTLGQGPEFLTYFQNEAQLEKSRLLSDRFSAERPKGSFSTLEIQRTEQGDSAMYLCASSSIAGVADEQYFGPGTRLTVT.

This sequence joins TRBV27 and TRBJ2-1, with D possibly matching TRBD2 (6 bases). V lost 2 bases and J 6 bases, leaving 14 bases between the germline ends. Germline-derived CDR1 and CDR2 are MNHEY and SMNVEV (reference sequence). This CDR3 spans 15 amino acids. CDR3 loop: CASSLPGAMTNEQFF. In DNA form, the CDR3 reads TGTGCCAGCAGTTTACCGGGAGCTATGACCAATGAGCAGTTCTTC.

The rearrangement joins TRBV28 to TRBJ2-7; 8 bases line up with TRBD1. The CDR3 is made up of 15 amino acids. V lost 6 bases, J lost 3 bases, and 10 bases stayed unmatched. Germline values: CDR1 MDHEN, CDR2 SYDVKM. The CDR3 spells CASSSRTGTLYEQYF. CDR3 DNA: TGTGCCAGCAGCTCTAGGACAGGGACTCTCTACGAGCAGTACTTC.

A few counts support this clone. The chain combines TRBV6-5 with TRBJ2-1; 10 positions agree with TRBD2. Germline CDR1 and CDR2: MNHEY and SVGAGI. This CDR3 has 15 residues. V lost 6 bases to trimming and J lost 2 bases; unmatched junction nucleotides: 4. CDR3 coding DNA: TGTGCCAGCAGGCCTCTAGCGGGGGCCTACAATGAGCAGTTCTTC. This translates into CASRPLAGAYNEQFF.

V usage is TRBV6-4 and J usage is TRBJ2-1, with TRBD2 identical over 9 bases. V lost 7 bases, J lost 9 bases, and 10 bases stayed unmatched. The CDR3 has 14 amino acids. Germline-derived CDR1 and CDR2 are MRHNA and SNTAGT. The CDR3 loop reads CASKAIAGAGEQFF. In DNA form, the CDR3 reads TGTGCCAGCAAGGCGATAGCGGGAGCGGGTGAGCAGTTCTTC.